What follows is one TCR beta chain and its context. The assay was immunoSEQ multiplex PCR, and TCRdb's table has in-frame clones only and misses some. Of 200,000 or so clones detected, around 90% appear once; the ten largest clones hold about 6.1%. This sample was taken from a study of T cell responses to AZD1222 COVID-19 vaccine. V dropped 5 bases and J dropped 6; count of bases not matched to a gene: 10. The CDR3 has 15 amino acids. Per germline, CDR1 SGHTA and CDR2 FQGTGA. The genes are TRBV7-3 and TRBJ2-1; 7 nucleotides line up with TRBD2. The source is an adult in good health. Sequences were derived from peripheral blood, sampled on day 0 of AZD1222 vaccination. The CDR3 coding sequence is TGTGCCAGCAGCCTATGGGCTAGCGGCGTCAATGAGCAGTTCTTC. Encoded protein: CASSLWASGVNEQFF. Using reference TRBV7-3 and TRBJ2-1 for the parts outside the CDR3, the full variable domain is GAGVSQTPSNKVTEKGKYVELRCDPISGHTALYWYRQSLGQGPEFLIYFQGTGAADDSGLPNDRFFAVRPEGSVSTLKIQRTERGDSAVYLCASSLWASGVNEQFFGPGTRLTVL.